This TCR beta chain was sequenced for a study of T cells in Graves' hyperthyroidism and ophthalmopathy. Germline loops: CDR1 LGHNT, CDR2 FRNRAP. V was clipped by 1 base and J by 8 bases; unmatched bases: 4. This CDR3 spans 14 amino acids. Researchers defined stable Graves' hyperthyroidism as no ophthalmopathy progression within 18 months. Newly diagnosed hyperthyroidism, duration under 2 months, in patients aged 18 to 65. Each diagnosis was grounded in clinical symptoms, serum thyroxine and TRAb, thyroid ultrasound, and orbital computed tomography. RNA transcripts yielded amplified TCR beta CDR3 regions. A set of HTBI primers served as the primers for a first-round RT-PCR of the TCR CDR3. TCRdb re-derived calls from the multiplex PCR reads in MiXCR, one entry per CDR3 protein. The repertoire has approximately 400,000 distinct CDR3 sequences, approximately 25% of them found once; the top ten carry around 70%.

This clonotype was observed a few times. The source material was blood. The clonotype originates from a man aged 50 to 60 with Graves' hyperthyroidism. The rearrangement links TRBV12-5 to TRBJ2-1; TRBD2 matches 8 bases. DNA for the CDR3: TGTGCTAGTGGTTTGGGGAGCGGGAGAGATGAGCAGTTCTTC. This translates into CASGLGSGRDEQFF. The full variable domain, rest sourced from reference TRBV12-5 and TRBJ2-1, is DARVTQTPRHKVTEMGQEVTMRCQPILGHNTVFWYRQTMMQGLELLAYFRNRAPLDDSGMPKDRFSAEMPDATLATLKIQPSEPRDSAVYFCASGLGSGRDEQFFGPGTRLTVL.